The 30 T cell receptor beta chains listed next were all sequenced from one sample in a study of shared clonotypes between healthy human individuals (dated by TCRdb to 2019 to 2021). CD8 naive samples were obtained by positive selection for CCR7 among CD45RO-negative cells, yielding a CD45RA+CCR7+ population from which TemRA cells were excluded. The receptor library was made with the immunoSEQ multiplex PCR assay. TCRdb re-hosts the immuneACCESS table, in-frame sequences only. Its copies lack some clones; in the studies checked, an unresolved V gene accounts for under half of them, and the cause for the rest is not known. The sample includes fewer than 1 million clones, with about 97% observed a single time. The ten most abundant clones make up about 0.25% of the sample. The sequenced sample was naive CD8+ T cells sorted from blood. What this sample's cell subset or site label stands for: CD45RA+CCR7+. The source of these receptors is a man aged 25 to 40 in good health.

This chain connects TRBV5-6 to TRBJ2-3; TRBD2 matches 7 bases. The CDR3 has 17 amino acids. V gave up 0 bases and J gave up 2 bases; unmatched junction bases: 9. CDR1 SGHDT and CDR2 YYEEEE come from the germline V gene. The DNA for the CDR3 is TGTGCCAGCAGCTTGGGGTTAGCGGGCCTGAACACAGATACGCAGTATTTT. It specifies CASSLGLAGLNTDTQYF.

This rearrangement joins TRBV5-4 to TRBJ2-1; possible D gene TRBD2, 6 bases. The CDR3 has 15 residues. Per the germline V gene, CDR1 is SGHNT and CDR2 is YYREEE (reference sequence). V was cut by 6 bases and J by 5 bases, with 18 bases left in between. CDR3 nucleotide sequence: TGTGCCAGCACTCCAATGGGGGGACCCCACAATGAGCAGTTCTTC. Protein: CASTPMGGPHNEQFF.

This chain joins TRBV4-1 and TRBJ2-3, with D possibly matching TRBD2 (6 bases). CDR1 MGHRA and CDR2 YSYEKL come from the germline V gene. This CDR3 has 17 amino acids. The V end was cut by 0 bases, the J end by 4 bases, with 17 bases between. The CDR3 sequence: CASSQDLVGGLADTQYF. CDR3 coding DNA: TGCGCCAGCAGCCAAGATTTGGTGGGAGGACTCGCAGATACGCAGTATTTT.

This clone appeared a single time. The rearrangement uses TRBV9 and TRBJ2-2, with D possibly TRBD2 on 7 matching bases. Germline V CDR1 and CDR2: SGDLS, YYNGEE. Trimming pared 3 bases from V and 5 bases from J, leaving 14 bases between. There are 15 residues in the CDR3. The DNA for the CDR3 is TGTGCCAGCAGCGCAAACGGGGGGCCGACCGGGGAGCTGTTTTTT. Protein sequence: CASSANGGPTGELFF.

The chain links TRBV5-1 to TRBJ2-7; D is possibly TRBD1 (6 bases). The CDR3 extends over 14 amino acids. Germline loops: CDR1 SGHRS, CDR2 YFSETQ. Trimming left V 0 bases short and J 4 bases short, with 11 bases between. DNA for the CDR3: TGCGCCAGCAGCTTGGGCAGGGGTCTATACGAGCAGTACTTC. Its protein product is CASSLGRGLYEQYF.

The chain joins TRBV27 to TRBJ2-7; 12 bases match TRBD2. The CDR3 consists of 15 residues. With 5 bases clipped from V and 3 bases from J, the junction kept 5 bases outside the gene matches. Germline V gene sequence: CDR1 MNHEY, CDR2 SMNVEV (reference sequence). The CDR3 region is CASSIGLAGNYEQYF. CDR3 nucleotide sequence: TGTGCCAGCAGTATAGGACTAGCGGGAAACTACGAGCAGTACTTC.

This sequence joins TRBV15 and TRBJ2-2; 7 nucleotides line up with TRBD2. The CDR3 length is 19 residues. V lost 5 bases to trimming and J lost 0 bases; unmatched junction nucleotides: 15. CDR1 LNHNV and CDR2 YYDKDF come from the germline V gene (reference sequence). The CDR3 spells CATSPWREYFPANTGELFF. CDR3 DNA: TGTGCCACCAGCCCTTGGCGGGAGTACTTCCCCGCGAACACCGGGGAGCTGTTTTTT.

This chain uses TRBV10-3 with TRBJ2-7, with 8 bases lining up with TRBD1. This CDR3 has 14 amino acids. Germline lookup yields CDR1 ENHRY and CDR2 SYGVKD. The V and J ends lost 6 bases and 6 bases, in that order; junction bases with no gene match: 10. Here the CDR3 reads CAIRPSQGAGEQYF. The CDR3 region has the DNA TGTGCCATCAGGCCCTCGCAGGGGGCGGGCGAGCAGTACTTC.

J is TRBJ1-3 and V is TRBV7-9, with D unresolved. The CDR3 totals 13 residues. Trimming stripped 0 bases from V and 6 bases from J, with 6 bases between. CDR1 and CDR2 (germline): SEHNR, FQNEAQ (reference sequence). CDR3 bases: TGTGCCAGCAGCTTAGCATCGGCAAACACCATATATTTT. This gives the protein CASSLASANTIYF.

The chain combines TRBV27 with TRBJ2-3; D unresolved. This CDR3 comprises 13 residues. Germline V gives CDR1 MNHEY, CDR2 SMNVEV (reference sequence). The V and J ends lost 0 bases and 7 bases respectively, with 8 bases between them. For the CDR3, the DNA is TGTGCCAGCAGTTTATCGCGAGTGTATACGCAGTATTTT. Its protein product is CASSLSRVYTQYF.

This clone was observed a single time. The chain links TRBV13 to TRBJ2-3; 10 positions agree with TRBD2. Germline CDR1 reads PRHDT; CDR2 reads FYEKMQ (reference sequence). Trimming cost V 5 bases and J 5 bases; bases outside gene matches: 7. The CDR3 runs 15 residues. The CDR3 spells CASSPGLALGDTQYF. CDR3 coding DNA: TGTGCCAGCAGCCCGGGACTAGCGCTGGGAGATACGCAGTATTTT.

The chain employs TRBV7-3 and TRBJ2-5, with no clear D. Germline V gene lookup returns CDR1 SGHTA and CDR2 FQGTGA. V was clipped by 1 base and J by 2 bases, with 11 bases between them. This CDR3 has 15 amino acids. This CDR3 is CASSLKGTRQETQYF. The CDR3 DNA sequence: TGTGCCAGCAGCTTAAAAGGCACGAGACAAGAGACCCAGTACTTC.

The chain carries TRBV6-5 and TRBJ2-3; 9 nucleotides match TRBD1. The CDR3 is 14 amino acids. J lost 2 bases, V lost 6 bases, and 3 bases had no gene match. Germline lookup yields CDR1 MNHEY and CDR2 SVGAGI. CDR3 in DNA: TGTGCCAGCAGAGGACAGGGGCCCACAGATACGCAGTATTTT. It translates to CASRGQGPTDTQYF.

The genes are TRBV4-3 and TRBJ2-5; maybe TRBD1 (6 bases). V was shortened by 1 base and J by 5 bases, with 8 bases between the two germline ends. The CDR3 has 13 residues. Germline loops: CDR1 LGHNA, CDR2 YSLEER. The CDR3 nucleotides read TGCGCCAGCAGCCAAGGGACAGTCGAGACCCAGTACTTC. Translation: CASSQGTVETQYF.

The V gene is TRBV11-2, the J gene TRBJ2-7, with D hard to call. V lost 3 bases, J lost 7 bases, and 7 bases lay in between. The CDR3 contains 11 residues. Germline CDR1 is SGHAT and CDR2 is FQNNGV. CDR3 in amino acids: CASSLFEEQYF. CDR3 sequence (DNA): TGTGCCAGCAGCTTGTTCGAAGAGCAGTACTTC.

The rearrangement links TRBV9 to TRBJ2-3, with 7 bases identical to TRBD2. The ends lost 3 bases at V and 2 bases at J; junction bases unmatched: 18. CDR1 SGDLS and CDR2 YYNGEE come from the germline V gene. CDR3 length: 19 residues. CDR3 nucleotides: TGTGCCAGCAGCGCAGGTTCGCGACTAGCCCATACCCCCACAGATACGCAGTATTTT. Translated: CASSAGSRLAHTPTDTQYF. Drawing the rest from reference TRBV9 and TRBJ2-3, the complete variable domain is DSGVTQTPKHLITATGQRVTLRCSPRSGDLSVYWYQQSLDQGLQFLIQYYNGEERAKGNILERFSAQQFPDLHSELNLSSLELGDSALYFCASSAGSRLAHTPTDTQYFGPGTRLTVL.

The chain combines TRBV6-1 with TRBJ2-3; 8 bases are shared with TRBD1. Germline-derived CDR1 and CDR2 are MNHNS and SASEGT. The CDR3 has 18 amino acids. Germline trimming cut 0 bases from V and 4 bases from J; bases unmatched to any gene: 12. The CDR3 DNA sequence: TGTGCCAGCAGTGAAGCGCGCAGGGGGCGCGTAGGTTCAGATACGCAGTATTTT. Its translation: CASSEARRGRVGSDTQYF.

This chain connects TRBV14 to TRBJ2-5; D remains unclear. V was trimmed by 5 bases and J by 5 bases, leaving 6 bases between them. From germline, CDR1 is SGHDN and CDR2 FVKESK. CDR3 length equals 11 residues. The CDR3 here is CASSIGETQYF. For the CDR3, the DNA is TGTGCCAGCAGCATCGGTGAGACCCAGTACTTC.

The V and J genes are TRBV29-1 and TRBJ2-3; perhaps D is TRBD1 or TRBD2 (5 bases each). This CDR3 is 13 amino acids long. V was trimmed by 5 bases and J by 0 bases, leaving 9 bases between them. CDR1 is SQVTM, CDR2 ANQGSEA, per germline. The CDR3 DNA follows: TGCAGCGTTTTGGGACCCAGCACAGATACGCAGTATTTT. Translating it yields CSVLGPSTDTQYF.

The rearrangement links TRBV11-2 to TRBJ2-7; TRBD2 agrees at 9 bases. The junction had 3 bases not matched to a gene; V was cut back by 3 bases and J by 3 bases. CDR3 length: 14 residues. Looked up from germline, CDR1 is SGHAT and CDR2 is FQNNGV. The CDR3 bases are TGTGCCAGCAGCTTTAGCGGGAGTCTCTACGAGCAGTACTTC. The encoded protein is CASSFSGSLYEQYF.

The rearrangement links TRBV4-1 to TRBJ2-1, with 8 bases fitting TRBD2. V gave up 0 bases and J gave up 5 bases; unmatched junction bases: 3. Germline CDR1 and CDR2: MGHRA and YSYEKL. CDR3 length equals 15 residues. CDR3: CASSQETGGNNEQFF. The CDR3 DNA reads TGCGCCAGCAGCCAAGAGACGGGAGGGAACAATGAGCAGTTCTTC.

The V call is TRBV27, the J call TRBJ1-1; 7 positions agree with TRBD1. The germline gives CDR1 MNHEY, CDR2 SMNVEV (reference sequence). This CDR3 has 16 residues. Trimming took 2 bases from V and 2 from J; bases not matched to a gene: 8. The DNA of the CDR3 is TGTGCCAGCAGTTTAAGGGCAGGGGGAGAAAACACTGAAGCTTTCTTT. Translated: CASSLRAGGENTEAFF.

This chain joins TRBV14 and TRBJ2-1, with a tentative D call TRBD2 (6 bases). Germline CDR1 is SGHDN and CDR2 is FVKESK. There are 16 residues in the CDR3. Trimming shortened V by 4 bases and J by 3 bases, and 16 bases separated the two germline ends. CDR3 coding DNA: TGTGCCAGCAGCCCCCTCGACGGGAGCGTCTACAATGAGCAGTTCTTC. Residues: CASSPLDGSVYNEQFF.

The chain employs TRBV28 and TRBJ2-1; D may be TRBD2 (5 bases). V was cut by 4 bases and J by 5 bases, with 12 bases left in between. The CDR3 extends over 14 amino acids. The germline gives CDR1 MDHEN, CDR2 SYDVKM. The CDR3 DNA sequence: TGTGCCAGCAGTTACCGCGGACTTAACAATGAGCAGTTCTTC. Translating it yields CASSYRGLNNEQFF.

The chain uses TRBV7-9 and TRBJ2-1; D ambiguous. This CDR3 has 12 residues. Per the germline V gene, CDR1 is SEHNR and CDR2 is FQNEAQ (reference sequence). V lost 6 bases, J lost 6 bases, and 9 bases lay in between. The CDR3 nucleotides read TGTGCCAGCAGTTCTACTTTCAATGAGCAGTTCTTC. It specifies CASSSTFNEQFF.

This chain connects TRBV11-2 to TRBJ2-1; TRBD2 matches 10 bases. Germline CDR1 SGHAT, CDR2 FQNNGV. The CDR3 has 16 residues. Trimming at V came to 1 base and at J to 5 bases, leaving 5 bases not matched to a gene. The DNA for the CDR3 is TGTGCCAGCAGCTTAGGTCCGGGACTAGCGCACAATGAGCAGTTCTTC. Translating gives CASSLGPGLAHNEQFF. Full variable domain (outside the CDR3, taken from reference TRBV11-2 and TRBJ2-1): EAGVAQSPRYKIIEKRQSVAFWCNPISGHATLYWYQQILGQGPKLLIQFQNNGVVDDSQLPKDRFSAERLKGVDSTLKIQPAKLEDSAVYLCASSLGPGLAHNEQFFGPGTRLTVL.

V gene TRBV29-1 combines with J gene TRBJ2-7, with TRBD1 as a possible D gene (6 bases). Trimming left V 6 bases short and J 0 bases short, with 21 bases between. This CDR3 region has 16 residues. Germline assignment: CDR1 SQVTM and CDR2 ANQGSEA. The CDR3 DNA is TGCAGCGTCCAAGGGGGAGACAGGTCGAGCTCCTACGAGCAGTACTTC. Protein sequence: CSVQGGDRSSSYEQYF.

The chain combines TRBV7-9 with TRBJ2-3, with TRBD2 identical over 10 bases. Germline V lookup: CDR1 SEHNR, CDR2 FQNEAQ (reference sequence). V shed 6 bases, J shed 2 bases, and the junction held 5 bases outside the gene matches. The CDR3 runs to 15 residues. In DNA form, the CDR3 reads TGTGCCAGCAGGAGTAGCGGGAGGAACACAGATACGCAGTATTTT. Translated: CASRSSGRNTDTQYF.

The chain links TRBV5-6 to TRBJ2-5; weak D call: TRBD1 (5 bases). There are 13 residues in the CDR3. Per the germline V gene, CDR1 is SGHDT and CDR2 is YYEEEE. V was shortened by 4 bases and J by 3 bases, with 10 bases between the two germline ends. The chain's CDR3 is CASSPPREETQYF. DNA of the CDR3: TGTGCCAGCAGCCCACCCAGGGAAGAGACCCAGTACTTC.

V is TRBV7-6 and J is TRBJ2-5; 10 positions match TRBD2. Germline trimming cut 5 bases from V and 2 bases from J; bases unmatched to any gene: 14. This CDR3 has 18 amino acids. Germline values: CDR1 SGHVS, CDR2 FNYEAQ. The CDR3 region is CASSPLPPGLANQETQYF. CDR3 nucleotides: TGTGCCAGCAGCCCCCTCCCCCCGGGACTAGCGAATCAAGAGACCCAGTACTTC.